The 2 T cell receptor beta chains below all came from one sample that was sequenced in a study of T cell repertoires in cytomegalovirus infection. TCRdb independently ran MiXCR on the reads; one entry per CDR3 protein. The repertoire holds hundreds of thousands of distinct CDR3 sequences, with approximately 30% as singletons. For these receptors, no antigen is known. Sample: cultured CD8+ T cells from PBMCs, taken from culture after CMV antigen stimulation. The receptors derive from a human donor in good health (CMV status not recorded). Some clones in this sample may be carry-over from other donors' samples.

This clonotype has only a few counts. In DNA form, the CDR3 reads TGTGCCAGCAGCGCAACAGGGGGCGAAGAGACCCAGTACTTC. This translates into CASSATGGEETQYF. This chain joins TRBV9 and TRBJ2-5; 9 bases match TRBD1. CDR3 length equals 14 residues. The germline CDR1 and CDR2 sequences are SGDLS and YYNGEE. V was pared by 3 bases and J by 3 bases, with 3 bases of the junction left unmatched.

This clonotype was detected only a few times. The CDR3 region is CASPPGLAGVLYNEQFF. The CDR3 DNA reads as TGTGCCAGCCCCCCTGGACTAGCGGGGGTCCTCTACAATGAGCAGTTCTTC. The chain recombines TRBV7-9 with TRBJ2-1, with 13 bases matching TRBD2. Germline CDR1 reads SEHNR; CDR2 reads FQNEAQ (reference sequence). The CDR3 has 17 residues. The V gene end was trimmed by 8 bases and the J gene end by 3 bases; junction bases not matched to a gene: 10.